Listed here are 6 T cell receptor beta chains from one sample, sequenced in a study of blood T cell repertoires in COVID-19. Data came from immunoSEQ multiplex PCR; TCRdb stores just in-frame clones and leaves some out. Of some 300,000 clones in the sample, more than 85% are singletons; the top ten hold roughly 0.94%. Material: PBMCs or T cells enriched from blood (not recorded which). The receptors were gathered from a woman aged 25 to 39 who had recovered from COVID-19.

The genes are TRBV27 and TRBJ1-1, with 12 bases fitting TRBD1. This CDR3 region has 15 residues. Germline values: CDR1 MNHEY, CDR2 SMNVEV (reference sequence). V lost 2 bases, J lost 11 bases, and 9 bases stayed unmatched. This chain's CDR3 is CASSLGGQGAVEAFF. The CDR3 coding sequence is TGTGCCAGCAGTTTAGGGGGACAGGGGGCGGTGGAGGCTTTCTTT.

The rearrangement links TRBV3-1 (or the pseudogene TRBV3-2) to TRBJ1-2, with 8 bases that match TRBD1. CDR3 length equals 14 residues. Germline values: CDR1 LGHDT, CDR2 YNNKEL (reference sequence). The junction had 4 bases not matched to a gene; V was cut back by 0 bases and J by 7 bases. The CDR3, as DNA: TGTGCCAGCAGCCAAGAGCAGGGGGCTGCTGGCTACACCTTC. Its translation: CASSQEQGAAGYTF.

This chain links TRBV7-6 with TRBJ1-4; perhaps TRBD1 as D (5 bases). Germline V gives CDR1 SGHVS, CDR2 FNYEAQ. This CDR3 region has 15 residues. Between the trimmed V and J ends, which lost 5 bases and 5 bases, there was a span of 15 bases. The CDR3: CASSPRQTSNEKLFF. In nucleotides, the CDR3 is TGTGCCAGCAGCCCCCGACAGACGTCAAATGAAAAACTGTTTTTT.

This clone was detected once. CDR3 in DNA: TGTGCTAGTGGTTTGGTAGTCGGGGAGCGCTACAATGAGCAGTTCTTC. Translation: CASGLVVGERYNEQFF. The V call is TRBV12-5, the J call TRBJ2-1; possibly TRBD2 for D (5 bases). Germline assignment: CDR1 LGHNT and CDR2 FRNRAP. V was cut by 0 bases and J by 3 bases, with 12 bases left in between. CDR3 length: 16 residues.

This rearrangement joins TRBV5-1 to TRBJ1-1; TRBD1 matches 9 bases. The length of the CDR3 is 17 residues. The ends lost 4 bases at V and 0 bases at J; junction bases unmatched: 10. Germline V lookup: CDR1 SGHRS, CDR2 YFSETQ. CDR3 in amino acids: CASSTTGGVGMNTEAFF. CDR3 bases: TGCGCCAGCAGCACAACAGGGGGCGTCGGAATGAACACTGAAGCTTTCTTT. The whole variable domain, remainder taken from reference TRBV5-1 and TRBJ1-1, is KAGVTQTPRYLIKTRGQQVTLSCSPISGHRSVSWYQQTPGQGLQFLFEYFSETQRNKGNFPGRFSGRQFSNSRSEMNVSTLELGDSALYLCASSTTGGVGMNTEAFFGQGTRLTVV.

CDR3 amino acids: CASSVRSGSIVETQYF. In DNA, the CDR3 is TGTGCCAGCAGCGTCCGCTCGGGGTCGATTGTGGAGACCCAGTACTTC. The chain joins TRBV11-2 to TRBJ2-5; tentative D call: TRBD2 (5 bases). There are 16 residues in the CDR3. Trimming shortened V by 5 bases and J by 5 bases, and 21 bases separated the two germline ends. Germline CDR1 reads SGHAT; CDR2 reads FQNNGV.